This T cell receptor beta chain appears in the sequencing data of a study of human T cells and chemical hapten exposure. Study results and limitations: No shift was seen in TCRs above 1 in 1000 frequency with DPC sensitization.

Time point described: healthy volunteer bleed at 2 weeks. Total RNA was isolated from unfractionated whole blood. As regards this clonotype: Its antigen is undetermined.

The CDR3 is 13 residues long. J was trimmed by 4 bases and V by 4 bases; bases with no gene match: 3. Per the germline V gene, CDR1 is SGHRS and CDR2 is YFSETQ. Each cDNA molecule in the library carried unique molecular identifiers. Original analysis: Sample TCR totals centred on a median of about 92,000, ranging about 20,000 to 750,000. TCRdb itself ran the RACE reads through MiXCR, one entry per CDR3 protein. TCRdb's processing, not the authors', yielded these V and J calls. This sample has around 130,000 distinct CDR3 sequences, with approximately 10% found just once. Sequencing was done on a sample of whole blood. This receptor was obtained from a male donor in good health. Some clones in this sample may be carry-over from other donors' samples. V gene TRBV5-1 combines with J gene TRBJ2-3; 7 bases agree with TRBD1. CDR3 in amino acids: CASSPQGSDTQYF. The CDR3 DNA follows: TGCGCCAGCAGCCCACAGGGGTCAGATACGCAGTATTTT. Full variable domain (missing parts from reference TRBV5-1 and TRBJ2-3): KAGVTQTPRYLIKTRGQQVTLSCSPISGHRSVSWYQQTPGQGLQFLFEYFSETQRNKGNFPGRFSGRQFSNSRSEMNVSTLELGDSALYLCASSPQGSDTQYFGPGTRLTVL.